These 20 T cell receptor beta chains came from one sample sequenced in a study of blood T cell repertoires in COVID-19 (dated by TCRdb to between 2020 and 2021). The library was obtained by the immunoSEQ multiplex PCR assay. TCRdb retrieved this table from immuneACCESS and kept in-frame rearrangements only. Not all clones are present; in checked studies, unresolved V genes account for under half, and no reason is known for the remainder. This sample comprises under 200,000 clones, 70% to 80% of them detected only once. The ten largest clones take up 5.5% to 7% of the sample. Sample: peripheral blood. These receptors all stem from a woman between 40 and 50 years old with COVID-19, enrolled during active disease.

The DNA of the CDR3 is TGTGCCAGCAGCCGATTACAGGGGGCTAAGAACACTGAAGCTTTCTTT. The encoded protein is CASSRLQGAKNTEAFF. The chain recombines TRBV16 with TRBJ1-1; the match to TRBD1 covers 9 bases. This CDR3 is 16 amino acids long. Per germline, CDR1 KGHSY and CDR2 FQNENV. V trimming: 4 bases; J trimming: 1 base; junction bases outside the gene matches: 7. Full variable domain (remainder filled in from reference TRBV16 and TRBJ1-1): GEEVAQTPKHLVRGEGQKAKLYCAPIKGHSYVFWYQQVLKNEFKFLISFQNENVFDETGMPKERFSAKCLPNSPCSLEIQATKLEDSAVYFCASSRLQGAKNTEAFFGQGTRLTVV.

The chain carries TRBV9 and TRBJ2-5, with TRBD2 matching over 14 bases. The ends lost 4 bases at V and 5 bases at J; junction bases unmatched: 10. CDR1 is SGDLS and CDR2 is YYNGEE in the germline V gene. This CDR3 has 17 amino acids. The CDR3 loop reads CASSPGTSGGGGETQYF. The CDR3 nucleotides are TGTGCCAGCAGCCCCGGGACTAGCGGGGGAGGAGGGGAGACCCAGTACTTC.

The V and J genes are TRBV6-5 and TRBJ2-7; D may be TRBD2 (6 bases). Deletions cut 0 bases from V and 2 bases from J, with 14 bases between. Germline loops: CDR1 MNHEY, CDR2 SVGAGI. This CDR3 spans 16 amino acids. CDR3 protein: CASSYSSLARTYEQYF. CDR3 coding DNA: TGTGCCAGCAGTTACTCGAGCCTAGCGCGGACCTACGAGCAGTACTTC.

The J gene is TRBJ2-2, the V gene TRBV1; the table's D call TRBD1 went unverified against the DNA. TRBV1 is a listed pseudogene. This CDR3 spans 17 amino acids. CDR3 sequence reads: CTSQVNRGVNKAGELFF. CDR3 bases: TGCACCAGTCAAGTAAACAGGGGGGTTAATAAGGCCGGGGAGCTGTTTTTT.

This chain joins TRBV5-6 and TRBJ1-1, with TRBD1 identical over 9 bases. The germline V gene has CDR1 SGHDT and CDR2 YYEEEE. The CDR3 totals 15 residues. The V and J ends lost 3 bases and 1 base, in that order; junction bases with no gene match: 4. The CDR3, as DNA: TGTGCCAGCAGCTGGGGACAGGGAACGAACACTGAAGCTTTCTTT. It translates to CASSWGQGTNTEAFF.

This clone showed up just once. The chain employs TRBV3-1 (or the pseudogene TRBV3-2) and TRBJ2-1; the D is unclear. Per germline, CDR1 LGHDT and CDR2 YNNKEL (reference sequence). There are 12 residues in the CDR3. V shed 2 bases and J shed 7 bases, with 6 bases lying between them. For the CDR3, the DNA is TGTGCCAGCAGCCAATCGAGAAATGAGCAGTTCTTC. It is translated as CASSQSRNEQFF.

The V call is TRBV5-4, the J call TRBJ2-2, with D perhaps TRBD2 (5 bases). CDR1 and CDR2 (germline): SGHNT, YYREEE (reference sequence). The CDR3 runs to 16 residues. V was shortened by 1 base and J by 6 bases, with 16 bases between the two germline ends. The CDR3 DNA reads as TGTGCCAGCAGCTTGCTGGCTGGGAGCTCCTCCGGGGAGCTGTTTTTT. It is translated as CASSLLAGSSSGELFF.

The chain recombines TRBV10-1 with TRBJ1-1; D possibly corresponds to TRBD1 (5 bases). Germline-derived CDR1 and CDR2 are WNHNN and SYGVQD (reference sequence). The CDR3 length is 13 residues. Trimming shortened V by 2 bases and J by 12 bases, and 16 bases separated the two germline ends. CDR3 nucleotide sequence: TGCGCCAGCAGTGAGCCAGGGTCGCTGGTAACTTTCTTT. Protein: CASSEPGSLVTFF.

The V and J genes are TRBV30 and TRBJ1-2, with 7 bases lining up with TRBD1. CDR1 GTSNPN and CDR2 SVGIG come from the germline V gene (reference sequence). V gave up 5 bases and J gave up 8 bases; unmatched junction bases: 14. The CDR3 length is 14 residues. CDR3: CAWLYDRVMEGYTF. Here the CDR3 DNA reads TGTGCCTGGCTTTACGACAGGGTAATGGAGGGCTACACCTTC.

This chain connects TRBV29-1 to TRBJ2-3, with TRBD2 matching 8 bases. V gave up 4 bases and J gave up 1 base; unmatched junction bases: 13. This CDR3 contains 17 residues. Germline V gene sequence: CDR1 SQVTM, CDR2 ANQGSEA. This chain's CDR3 is CSVVGTSGYGGTDTQYF. DNA of the CDR3: TGCAGCGTTGTCGGCACTAGCGGCTACGGGGGCACAGATACGCAGTATTTT.

The chain joins TRBV5-1 to TRBJ2-1; 8 nucleotides agree with TRBD2. CDR3 length: 14 amino acids. The ends lost 0 bases at V and 7 bases at J; junction bases unmatched: 3. CDR1 is SGHRS and CDR2 is YFSETQ in the germline V gene. CDR3 nucleotide sequence: TGCGCCAGCAGCTTGGGGGGGACTAGTAATGAGCAGTTCTTC. It yields the protein CASSLGGTSNEQFF.

The rearrangement joins TRBV7-6 to TRBJ2-6; 10 nucleotides line up with TRBD1. The CDR3 runs 18 residues. Germline V CDR1 and CDR2: SGHVS, FNYEAQ. Losses at the gene ends were 4 bases for V and 0 bases for J; bases not matched to a gene: 6. Written as DNA, the CDR3 is TGTGCCAGCAGCTCCTGGACAGGGGGGATCTCTGGGGCCAACGTCCTGACTTTC. This gives the protein CASSSWTGGISGANVLTF.

A word on this clone: This sequence may be a read error, since a much larger clone differs from it by one base. The chain employs TRBV7-2 and TRBJ1-5, with D hard to call. Per germline, CDR1 SGHTA and CDR2 FQGNSA. This CDR3 region has 13 residues. V was trimmed by 6 bases and J by 0 bases, leaving 6 bases between them. DNA of the CDR3: TGTGCCAGCAGACTCTATAGCAATCAGCCCCAGCATTTT. It yields the protein CASRLYSNQPQHF.

CDR3 region: CASAAPGQGASGGARETQYF. The CDR3, as DNA: TGTGCCAGCGCCGCCCCGGGACAGGGGGCTAGCGGGGGGGCGCGGGAGACCCAGTACTTC. The chain couples TRBV6-4 to TRBJ2-5; D possibly matches TRBD1 or TRBD2 (12 bases each). V shed 8 bases and J shed 5 bases, with 36 bases lying between them. This CDR3 region has 20 residues. Germline V lookup: CDR1 MRHNA, CDR2 SNTAGT.

V is TRBV18 and J is TRBJ1-2; 7 bases agree with TRBD1. V was clipped by 2 bases and J by 5 bases; unmatched bases: 14. CDR1 is KGHSH, CDR2 LQKENI, per germline. The CDR3 runs to 17 residues. The CDR3 DNA sequence: TGTGCCAGCTCACCATCGGACAGGCCAGGATTTGGATATGGCTACACCTTC. Translation gives CASSPSDRPGFGYGYTF.

The V call is TRBV19, the J call TRBJ2-1; 9 bases agree with TRBD1. Trimming removed 5 bases from V and 4 bases from J; junction bases left unmatched: 6. Germline CDR1 reads LNHDA; CDR2 reads SQIVND (reference sequence). The CDR3 spans 15 residues. The CDR3 nucleotides read TGTGCCAGTAGTTCCGCCGGGACAGGGTACAATGAGCAGTTCTTC. This sequence encodes CASSSAGTGYNEQFF.

The chain is built from TRBV30 and TRBJ2-7; TRBD1 agrees at 8 bases. This CDR3 comprises 11 residues. Unmatched junction bases numbered 1, after V lost 6 bases and J lost 3 bases. The germline V gene encodes CDR1 GTSNPN and CDR2 SVGIG (reference sequence). CDR3 region: CACGTGYEQYF. The CDR3 DNA follows: TGTGCCTGTGGGACAGGCTACGAGCAGTACTTC.

V usage is TRBV5-1 and J usage is TRBJ2-2; 8 bases match TRBD1. Germline lookup yields CDR1 SGHRS and CDR2 YFSETQ. The CDR3 extends over 15 amino acids. After removal of 4 bases from V and 5 bases from J, the junction contained 7 bases not matched to a gene. CDR3 loop: CASSTGQGGTGELFF. The CDR3 bases are TGCGCCAGCAGCACCGGACAGGGCGGTACCGGGGAGCTGTTTTTT. The whole variable domain, filled in from reference TRBV5-1 and TRBJ2-2, reads KAGVTQTPRYLIKTRGQQVTLSCSPISGHRSVSWYQQTPGQGLQFLFEYFSETQRNKGNFPGRFSGRQFSNSRSEMNVSTLELGDSALYLCASSTGQGGTGELFFGEGSRLTVL.

This chain connects TRBV5-6 to TRBJ1-4; D gene ambiguous. Germline V gene sequence: CDR1 SGHDT, CDR2 YYEEEE. V lost 2 bases and J lost 4, with 9 bases in between. This CDR3 spans 14 amino acids. The CDR3 spells CASSFGSLNEKLFF. CDR3 bases: TGTGCCAGCAGCTTTGGCTCCCTTAATGAAAAACTGTTTTTT. The full variable domain, completed using reference TRBV5-6 and TRBJ1-4, is DAGVTQSPTHLIKTRGQQVTLRCSPKSGHDTVSWYQQALGQGPQFIFQYYEEEERQRGNFPDRFSGHQFPNYSSELNVNALLLGDSALYLCASSFGSLNEKLFFGSGTQLSVL.

V usage is TRBV9 and J usage is TRBJ1-6, with 7 bases identical to TRBD1. The CDR3 contains 15 residues. Germline CDR1 and CDR2: SGDLS and YYNGEE. Trimming removed 4 bases from V and 7 bases from J; junction bases left unmatched: 8. The CDR3 region is CASSPQTGKNSPLHF. The CDR3, as DNA: TGTGCCAGCAGCCCCCAGACAGGGAAGAATTCACCCCTCCACTTT.